Reported below is one T cell receptor beta chain. Its specific antigen is unknown. No much larger clonotype is one base removed from it; base qualities were not supplied. Taken from cysteine to phenylalanine, the CDR3 has 14 residues. The DNA shown is the 42-base CDR3, in frame from base 1. Deletion took 7 bases off V and 0 bases off J, with a span of 10 bases between the germline ends. Sequences MDHEN (CDR1) and SYDVKM (CDR2) are obtained from the germline V gene. The time point label of this sample denotes: baseline before first vaccination. The treatment or condition label, as the study defines it: meningococcal conjugate vaccine given as trial control. Samples from vaccinated people were obtained from the UK trials COV001 and COV002, which included a single-blind randomized controlled phase 2/3 trial of AZD1222 (ChAdOx1 nCoV-19) in healthy adults. Trial participant PBMC samples were collected at day 0 and day 28 after the second dose for TCRbeta chain sequencing.

The entry originates in a study of T cell responses to AZD1222 COVID-19 vaccine (dated by TCRdb to 2020 to 2023). About the investigation overall: TCR sequencing was performed for about 250 trial participants, of whom about 210 were given two doses of AZD1222 and some 25 were given two doses of MenACWY control vaccine. Trial participants were enrolled by age into subgroups of 18-55, 56-69 and 70-plus years, and approximately 150, 30 and 60 TCR-sequenced participants, respectively, were included in these subgroups.

Findings and caveats that apply to the study as a whole: No day 14 peak-response samples were available, so repertoires were characterized only after the peak T cell response. Epitopes outside the regions mutated in the B.1.351 and B.1.1.7 variants were reportedly recognized by nearly half of the unique spike-specific TCRs. CD4 TCRs associated with the vaccine covered the entire spike protein, and the dominant responses were in regions 160-218 and 743-854. In the small 56-69-year group, the increase in depth fell short of significance, most likely because of low power. Most participants were white British and females outnumbered males, and the authors suggested that clonal diversity may have been underestimated. Conclusions about previously exposed vaccinees were limited because only six AZD1222 recipients were SARS-CoV-2 seropositive at baseline. Spike-specific TCR breadth and depth rose significantly after two AZD1222 doses compared with day 0 and with MenACWY recipients.

The CDR3 regions of human TCRbeta chains were analyzed by immunosequencing. From the authors' description of their analysis: Repertoire TCRs were checked for matches against a reference library of SARS-CoV-2-specific TCRs that had been generated using the MIRA antigen-specificity platform. Breadth was defined as the fraction of unique TCRs that were SARS-CoV-2-associated. Depth was defined as the fraction of total T cells that were SARS-CoV-2-associated. Each spike-specific TCR was assigned to its reactive spike region and to a CD4 or CD8 class using the MIRA data. Log10-transformed breadth and depth values were compared by one-way ANOVA with Sidak's multiple comparisons tests. The immuneACCESS repertoire file appears here via TCRdb, limited to in-frame rearrangements. These files lack a portion of the clones; in checked studies, under half of the deficit traces to unresolved V genes, and the cause of the others is not known. The V and J calls and clone size were taken over from that table, and D and trimming were inferred from the DNA. The sample table records 200,000 to 250,000 clones; just over 90% of these occur just once. The ten largest clones add up to 1% of the sample.

This receptor was obtained from an adult in good health. This chain is built from TRBV28 and TRBJ1-3, with the D gene uncertain. Source: peripheral blood, taken on day 0 of MenACWY control vaccination. The CDR3 loop reads CASTPRISGNTIYF. The sequence in DNA is TGTGCCAGCACCCCTCGAATCTCTGGAAACACCATATATTTT.